These 14 T cell receptor beta chains share one sample of origin, sequenced in a study of human T cells and chemical hapten exposure. MiXCR, run by TCRdb on the RACE reads, gives a single entry per CDR3 protein. The sample contains 65,000 or so distinct CDR3 sequences, approximately 6.5% of which appear only once. Documented time point: healthy volunteer bleed at 6 weeks. Unfractionated whole blood was the source of the extracted total RNA. The sample comprised whole blood. Receptor source: a female donor in good health. Some clones in this sample may be carry-over from other donors' samples.

The sample holds one count of this clonotype. Since a much larger clone is just one base distant, this may be a read error. The chain is built from TRBV20-1 and TRBJ1-2; D ambiguous. This CDR3 contains 11 residues. Trimming left V 0 bases short and J 7 bases short, with 6 bases between. Germline assignment: CDR1 DFQATT and CDR2 SNEGSKA (reference sequence). This chain's CDR3 is CSARDRGGYTF. The CDR3 nucleotides read TGCAGTGCTAGAGATCGAGGTGGCTACACCTTC.

The chain joins TRBV4-2 to TRBJ2-1; D call uncertain. The CDR3 is 16 amino acids. Trimming left V 1 base short and J 5 bases short, with 15 bases between. Looked up from germline, CDR1 is LGHNA and CDR2 is YNFKEQ. CDR3 nucleotide sequence: TGTGCCAGCAGCCAAGGAACGGCAGGATCCCACAATGAGCAGTTCTTC. This encodes CASSQGTAGSHNEQFF.

Concerning this clonotype itself: At one boundary the junction diverges from the germline segment, which might be a read error. V usage is TRBV3-1 and J usage is TRBJ2-6; no firm D call. The CDR3 spans 13 residues. The germline gives CDR1 LGHDT, CDR2 YNNKEL (reference sequence). The CDR3 reads CASSQAAASVLTF. Here the CDR3 DNA reads TGTGCCAGCAGCCAAGCCGCGGCCAGCGTCCTGACTTTC.

This clonotype was seen at least ten times. This chain uses TRBV11-2 with TRBJ2-7; the D gene is possibly TRBD2 (5 bases). This CDR3 comprises 16 residues. V lost 5 bases, J lost 0 bases, and 17 bases lay in between. Germline V gives CDR1 SGHAT, CDR2 FQNNGV. The CDR3 region has the DNA TGTGCCAGCAGCCCAATAGGGCGGGCGAGCTCCTACGAGCAGTACTTC. Encoded protein: CASSPIGRASSYEQYF. Using reference TRBV11-2 and TRBJ2-7 for the parts outside the CDR3, the full variable domain is EAGVAQSPRYKIIEKRQSVAFWCNPISGHATLYWYQQILGQGPKLLIQFQNNGVVDDSQLPKDRFSAERLKGVDSTLKIQPAKLEDSAVYLCASSPIGRASSYEQYFGPGTRLTVT.

This clonotype was detected ten times or more. The CDR3 spells CASRMNLQGLETQYF. Written as DNA, the CDR3 is TGTGCCAGCAGAATGAACCTACAGGGTCTGGAGACCCAGTACTTC. J is TRBJ2-5 and V is TRBV27; the D gene is possibly TRBD1 (6 bases). Trimming removed 6 bases from V and 5 bases from J, with 19 bases in between. CDR1 and CDR2 (germline): MNHEY, SMNVEV (reference sequence). The CDR3 runs 15 residues.

This clonotype was seen repeatedly, ten times or more. The rearrangement joins TRBV5-6 to TRBJ1-1, with 7 bases fitting TRBD1. The germline CDR1 and CDR2 sequences are SGHDT and YYEEEE. The CDR3 runs to 16 residues. Trimming took 4 bases from V and 8 from J; bases not matched to a gene: 17. CDR3 DNA: TGTGCCAGCAGCCGACGGCATTCAGGGGGTTTGGGCGAAGCTTTCTTT. Encoded protein: CASSRRHSGGLGEAFF.

This chain joins TRBV6-6 and TRBJ2-3, with 12 nucleotides matching TRBD2. Germline V gene data show CDR1 as MNHNY and CDR2 as SVGAGI (reference sequence). There are 14 residues in the CDR3. Unmatched junction bases numbered 4, after V lost 6 bases and J lost 6 bases. The CDR3 loop is CASSSSGRGDTQYF. CDR3 DNA sequence: TGTGCCAGCAGCTCTAGCGGGAGGGGGGATACGCAGTATTTT.

There are many counts of this clonotype. V and J are TRBV2 and TRBJ2-4, with 8 bases identical to TRBD1. Per germline, CDR1 SNHLY and CDR2 FYNNEI. This CDR3 is 15 amino acids long. With V trimmed by 3 bases and J by 1 base, 2 bases remained unmatched. Written as DNA, the CDR3 is TGTGCCAGCAGTGAGGGACAGGCTGCCAAAAACATTCAGTACTTC. Protein product: CASSEGQAAKNIQYF. Variable domain in full (rest from reference TRBV2 and TRBJ2-4): EPEVTQTPSHQVTQMGQEVILRCVPISNHLYFYWYRQILGQKVEFLVSFYNNEISEKSEIFDDQFSVERPDGSNFTLKIRSTKLEDSAMYFCASSEGQAAKNIQYFGAGTRLSVL.

As to this clonotype: This may stem from a read error, because a much larger clone lies one nucleotide away. The conserved final phenylalanine or tryptophan is absent from the CDR3, which likely points to a read error. The J gene is TRBJ2-3, the V gene TRBV6-4, with D tentatively TRBD2 (5 bases). The CDR3 sequence is 12 residues long. Germline-derived CDR1 and CDR2 are MRHNA and SNTAGT. V was trimmed by 3 bases and J by 5 bases, leaving 6 bases between them. CDR3 DNA sequence: TGTGCCAGCAGTGATGGAGGAGATACGCAGTATCTT. Translating gives CASSDGGDTQYL.

This clonotype was seen ten or more times. This chain links TRBV7-9 with TRBJ2-1, with 10 bases aligning to TRBD2. CDR1 and CDR2 (germline): SEHNR, FQNEAQ (reference sequence). CDR3 length: 15 residues. V lost 1 base to trimming and J lost 6 bases; unmatched junction nucleotides: 3. The CDR3 nucleotides read TGTGCCAGCAGCTTAGGCGGACTAGCGGCCAATGAGCAGTTCTTC. Residues: CASSLGGLAANEQFF.

This clonotype was seen only a few times. CDR3 DNA sequence: TGCAGTGCTAGTAGGAGGGGGCCAAATGAAGCTTTCTTT. This sequence encodes CSASRRGPNEAFF. The rearrangement joins TRBV20-1 to TRBJ1-1; 7 nucleotides line up with TRBD1. Germline V gene lookup returns CDR1 DFQATT and CDR2 SNEGSKA (reference sequence). Trimming took 3 bases from V and 7 from J; bases not matched to a gene: 8. This CDR3 has 13 residues.

Many counts were recorded for this clonotype. This chain uses TRBV5-4 with TRBJ1-3; D gene ambiguous. V shed 3 bases and J shed 0 bases, with 13 bases lying between them. CDR3 length: 16 amino acids. Germline CDR1 SGHNT, CDR2 YYREEE (reference sequence). Here the CDR3 reads CASSSGLFNSGNTIYF. In DNA, the CDR3 is TGTGCCAGCAGCTCCGGACTGTTTAACTCTGGAAACACCATATATTTT.

Ten or more counts support this clonotype. The rearrangement joins TRBV11-2 to TRBJ2-1; 8 bases fit TRBD2. Germline V lookup: CDR1 SGHAT, CDR2 FQNNGV. This CDR3 comprises 19 residues. V dropped 5 bases and J dropped 6; count of bases not matched to a gene: 21. CDR3 sequence (DNA): TGTGCCAGCAGCCACGTGGGCTGGCTAGCGGGTTCAAAGGGCAATGAGCAGTTCTTC. It translates to CASSHVGWLAGSKGNEQFF.

This clonotype was seen at least ten times. The chain couples TRBV25-1 to TRBJ2-3, with 8 bases identical to TRBD1. The CDR3 length is 16 residues. Trimming at V came to 4 bases and at J to 4 bases, leaving 10 bases not matched to a gene. CDR1 MGHDK and CDR2 SYGVNS come from the germline V gene. This CDR3 is CASSAMTGVGADTQYF. The CDR3 bases are TGTGCCAGCAGTGCCATGACAGGGGTGGGGGCAGATACGCAGTATTTT. The whole variable domain, remainder taken from reference TRBV25-1 and TRBJ2-3, is EADIYQTPRYLVIGTGKKITLECSQTMGHDKMYWYQQDPGMELHLIHYSYGVNSTEKGDLSSESTVSRIRTEHFPLTLESARPSHTSQYLCASSAMTGVGADTQYFGPGTRLTVL.